This T cell receptor beta chain is drawn from a study of cytomegalovirus exposure and HLA in healthy donors. Primers included in the PCR were 60 Vbeta and 13 Jbeta primers. Profiled with immunoSEQ multiplex PCR; TCRdb holds only in-frame clones, not every one. The data hold hundreds of thousands of clones, with 60% to 80% observed a single time. The V end was cut by 5 bases, the J end by 2 bases, with 10 bases between. The CDR3 runs 13 residues. The germline CDR1 and CDR2 sequences are LNHDA and SQIVND (reference sequence). The sample taken for sequencing was PBMCs. The chain carries TRBV19 and TRBJ2-7; maybe TRBD2 (5 bases). This clonotype originated in a male donor in good health and CMV-seronegative. In DNA form, the CDR3 reads TGTGCCAGTAGTCGGAGGTCAACCTACGAGCAGTACTTC. Translation: CASSRRSTYEQYF.